The clone carrying this T cell receptor (beta chain) was seen a handful of times. Its antigen is still unknown. The data were produced by immunoSEQ multiplex PCR, yet TCRdb's version contains in-frame clones alone and is incomplete. The sample yields about 120,000 clones, roughly 84% seen once. From germline, CDR1 is DFQATT and CDR2 SNEGSKA (reference sequence). With V trimmed by 3 bases and J by 6 bases, 1 base remained unmatched. CDR3 size: 11 residues. These data are taken from a study of cytomegalovirus exposure and HLA in healthy donors. Across the study: The same platform was used for the roughly 130 validation repertoires as for the 600 to 700 first-cohort repertoires, as reported in a later analysis. Regarding the study as a whole: The study designated 150 or so TCR beta chains cytomegalovirus-associated.

The donors were part of the validation cohort, which consisted of some 120 subjects and was separate from the first cohort of about 720 subjects. The TCR originated in a woman aged 25 to 39 in good health and CMV-seronegative. Sequencing input: PBMCs. The J gene is TRBJ1-2, the V gene TRBV20-1; the match to TRBD1 covers 7 bases. CDR3 nucleotides: TGCAGTGCTAGGACAGGGAATGGCTACACCTTC. This sequence encodes CSARTGNGYTF.